The present entry profiles one T cell receptor beta chain with its context. The length of the CDR3 is 14 residues. Trimming took off 5 bases at V and 2 bases at J, with 13 bases between the two ends. Germline V gene data show CDR1 as SGHNT and CDR2 as YYREEE (reference sequence). PCR involved 60 Vbeta and 13 Jbeta primers. The method was immunoSEQ multiplex PCR; TCRdb's version includes in-frame clones alone and lacks a portion of them. The sample holds just over 95,000 clones, about four fifths seen once. The source of the sample is a study of cytomegalovirus exposure and HLA in healthy donors. Sequenced material: PBMCs. This chain links TRBV5-4 with TRBJ1-1; D is unresolved. This TCR derives from a woman aged 35 to 49 in good health and CMV-seronegative. The CDR3 sequence is CASRRDASNTEAFF. The CDR3, as DNA: TGTGCCAGCAGAAGAGATGCCTCTAACACTGAAGCTTTCTTT.